The 9 T cell receptor beta chains below come from one sample, sequenced in a study of blood T cell repertoires in COVID-19. The protocol was immunoSEQ multiplex PCR, while the TCRdb copy is restricted to in-frame clones and leaves out a portion. The table records some 160,000 clones, about 80% of them present only once. Specimen: PBMCs or T cells enriched from blood (not recorded which). These receptors were taken from an older woman who had recovered from COVID-19.

In this sample, this clone turned up a few times. The V and J genes are TRBV13 and TRBJ2-1; 7 bases are a match to TRBD2. The CDR3 sequence is 16 residues long. V shed 2 bases and J 7 bases; nucleotides not matched to a gene: 11. Germline lookup yields CDR1 PRHDT and CDR2 FYEKMQ (reference sequence). The CDR3 is CASSLYPSGVRNEQFF. The CDR3 DNA reads TGTGCCAGCAGCTTATATCCCAGCGGGGTTAGAAATGAGCAGTTCTTC. The variable domain in full, completed from reference TRBV13 and TRBJ2-1, reads AAGVIQSPRHLIKEKRETATLKCYPIPRHDTVYWYQQGPGQDPQFLISFYEKMQSDKGSIPDRFSAQQFSDYHSELNMSSLELGDSALYFCASSLYPSGVRNEQFFGPGTRLTVL.

This clone was picked up one time. V is TRBV18 and J is TRBJ1-2; 12 nucleotides align to TRBD1. The trim removed 0 bases at V and 7 bases at J, leaving 3 bases unmatched. The CDR3 has 15 residues. Germline V CDR1 and CDR2: KGHSH, LQKENI. CDR3 nucleotide sequence: TGTGCCAGCTCACCACCTGGGACAGGGGGCGGTGGCTACACCTTC. Translation: CASSPPGTGGGGYTF.

V and J are TRBV5-1 and TRBJ2-5; perhaps TRBD2 as D (6 bases). V was trimmed by 2 bases and J by 4 bases, leaving 12 bases between them. CDR3 length: 14 residues. Germline lookup yields CDR1 SGHRS and CDR2 YFSETQ. CDR3 DNA: TGCGCCAGCAGCTTTCTGTCGGAGGGAGAGACCCAGTACTTC. Amino acid sequence: CASSFLSEGETQYF.

This clone was observed a handful of times. In the same sample, other DNA sequences code for this CDR3. CDR3 sequence reads: CASSLGTGTYEQYF. CDR3 DNA: TGTGCCAGCAGCCTCGGGACAGGGACCTACGAGCAGTACTTC. The chain combines TRBV7-2 with TRBJ2-7; the match to TRBD1 covers 9 bases. This CDR3 contains 14 residues. The V and J ends lost 5 bases and 2 bases, in that order; junction bases with no gene match: 4. In germline, CDR1 is SGHTA, CDR2 FQGNSA.

V and J are TRBV20-1 and TRBJ2-7, with no clear D. The CDR3 has 11 amino acids. Germline V gene data show CDR1 as DFQATT and CDR2 as SNEGSKA (reference sequence). V dropped 6 bases and J dropped 6 bases, with 12 bases sitting between them. Written as DNA, the CDR3 is TGCAGTGCCGCCTCCTCGGTCGAGCAGTACTTC. Amino acids: CSAASSVEQYF.

This clone has only a few counts. J is TRBJ2-5 and V is TRBV4-1; 9 nucleotides align to TRBD1. J was trimmed by 5 bases and V by 0 bases; bases with no gene match: 13. This CDR3 has 18 amino acids. Looked up from germline, CDR1 is MGHRA and CDR2 is YSYEKL. The CDR3 DNA sequence: TGCGCCAGCAGCCAAGATATTGGTGGGACAGGGAAGGTCGAGACCCAGTACTTC. Its translation: CASSQDIGGTGKVETQYF.

This chain joins TRBV28 and TRBJ1-5; 8 nucleotides agree with TRBD1. V lost 7 bases, J lost 4 bases, and 9 bases stayed unmatched. Looked up from germline, CDR1 is MDHEN and CDR2 is SYDVKM. The CDR3 covers 15 residues. CDR3 in DNA: TGTGCCAGCAACCCCAGGACAGGGCCTAATCAGCCCCAGCATTTT. This translates into CASNPRTGPNQPQHF.

The rearrangement links TRBV10-3 to TRBJ1-2; D not resolved. Trimming cost V 4 bases and J 3 bases, with 9 bases left between them. The germline gives CDR1 ENHRY, CDR2 SYGVKD. The CDR3 has 13 residues. CDR3 DNA: TGTGCCATCAGTGTGGGCCCAGACTATGGCTACACCTTC. Protein product: CAISVGPDYGYTF.

This clone has a single count. The V gene is TRBV5-1, the J gene TRBJ1-1, with TRBD1 matching over 12 bases. The J segment lost 1 base and the V segment lost 1 base, leaving 5 bases of the junction unmatched. Germline V gene data show CDR1 as SGHRS and CDR2 as YFSETQ. CDR3 length: 17 amino acids. CDR3 sequence: CASSLLGQGAGNTEAFF. The CDR3 DNA reads TGCGCCAGCAGCTTGTTGGGACAGGGGGCCGGGAACACTGAAGCTTTCTTT. Combining the CDR3 with reference TRBV5-1 and TRBJ1-1 gives the whole variable domain KAGVTQTPRYLIKTRGQQVTLSCSPISGHRSVSWYQQTPGQGLQFLFEYFSETQRNKGNFPGRFSGRQFSNSRSEMNVSTLELGDSALYLCASSLLGQGAGNTEAFFGQGTRLTVV.